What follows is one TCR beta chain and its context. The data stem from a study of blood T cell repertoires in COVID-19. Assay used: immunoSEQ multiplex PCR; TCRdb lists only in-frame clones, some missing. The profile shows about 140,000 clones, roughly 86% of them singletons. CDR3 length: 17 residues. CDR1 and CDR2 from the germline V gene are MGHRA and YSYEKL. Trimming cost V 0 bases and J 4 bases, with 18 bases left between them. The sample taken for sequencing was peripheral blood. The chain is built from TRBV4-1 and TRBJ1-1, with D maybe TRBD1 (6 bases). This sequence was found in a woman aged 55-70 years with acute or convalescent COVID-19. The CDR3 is CASSQDWGGGGGTEAFF. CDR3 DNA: TGCGCCAGCAGCCAAGATTGGGGGGGCGGAGGCGGCACTGAAGCTTTCTTT.